What follows are 18 T cell receptor beta chains derived from one specimen sequenced in a study of blood T cell repertoires in COVID-19. Measured with immunoSEQ multiplex PCR; TCRdb has only the in-frame clones, and not every one. Of over 60,000 clones listed, about 77% are singletons. Sequenced input: peripheral blood. The source of these receptors is a man older than 75 with active or convalescent COVID-19.

This clone has more than one count but fewer than ten. The rearrangement joins TRBV3-1 (or the pseudogene TRBV3-2) to TRBJ1-4, with 10 nucleotides matching TRBD1. Germline V CDR1 and CDR2: LGHDT, YNNKEL (reference sequence). The CDR3 length is 14 residues. The junction had 4 bases not matched to a gene; V was cut back by 4 bases and J by 8 bases. CDR3 loop: CASSRQGAGEKLFF. The CDR3, as DNA: TGTGCCAGCAGCCGACAGGGGGCGGGAGAAAAACTGTTTTTT.

The chain has TRBV19 and TRBJ2-4; TRBD1 might be the D (5 bases). The CDR3 is made up of 19 amino acids. V lost 5 bases and J lost 0, with 23 bases in between. The germline V gene encodes CDR1 LNHDA and CDR2 SQIVND (reference sequence). The CDR3 loop is CASSEVRGREPLAKNIQYF. CDR3 in DNA: TGTGCCAGTAGTGAGGTTAGGGGTAGAGAACCGCTAGCCAAAAACATTCAGTACTTC.

This chain joins TRBV7-9 and TRBJ1-4; possibly TRBD1 for D (6 bases). Per germline, CDR1 SEHNR and CDR2 FQNEAQ (reference sequence). The CDR3 is 14 residues long. The V end lost 5 bases, the J end lost 7 bases, and 14 bases lay between the germline ends. The CDR3 is CASSQKTGSEKLFF. The CDR3 nucleotides are TGTGCCAGCAGCCAAAAGACAGGTTCTGAAAAACTGTTTTTT.

The V call is TRBV6-2 or TRBV6-3, the J call TRBJ2-4; D might be TRBD2 (5 bases). CDR1 MNHEY and CDR2 SVGEGT come from the germline V gene. The CDR3 is 16 residues long. Deletions cut 2 bases from V and 2 bases from J, with 13 bases between. CDR3 residues: CASSYVLRGTKNIQYF. Here the CDR3 DNA reads TGTGCCAGCAGTTACGTGTTACGGGGAACCAAAAACATTCAGTACTTC.

The rearrangement uses TRBV21-1 and TRBJ2-6; the DNA was not compared with TRBD1, the D call given in the table. TRBV21-1 is recorded as a pseudogene. This CDR3 spans 17 amino acids. This CDR3 reads CASSKAAGSPGANVLTF. For the CDR3, the DNA is TGTGCCAGCAGCAAAGCGGCAGGGTCCCCTGGGGCCAACGTCCTGACTTTC.

In this sample, this clone turned up once. The chain couples TRBV7-8 to TRBJ2-5, with D perhaps TRBD1 (6 bases). V was clipped by 7 bases and J by 4 bases, with 10 bases between them. This CDR3 contains 12 residues. Germline V gene data show CDR1 as SGHVS and CDR2 as FQNEAQ. The CDR3: CASNRVLETQYF. In nucleotides, the CDR3 is TGTGCCAGCAACAGGGTGCTAGAGACCCAGTACTTC.

The chain uses TRBV6-5 and TRBJ2-1, with unresolved D. CDR3 length equals 16 residues. Germline CDR1 reads MNHEY; CDR2 reads SVGAGI. The V and J ends lost 0 bases and 0 bases respectively, with 9 bases between them. This chain's CDR3 is CASSYSSSLSYNEQFF. CDR3 coding DNA: TGTGCCAGCAGTTACTCGAGTAGCCTCTCCTACAATGAGCAGTTCTTC.

The CDR3: CASSTQEDTEAFF. Written as DNA, the CDR3 is TGTGCCAGCAGCACCCAAGAGGACACTGAAGCTTTCTTT. The V gene is TRBV7-6, the J gene TRBJ1-1; D is unresolved. V was shortened by 5 bases and J by 3 bases, with 10 bases between the two germline ends. Germline V gene data show CDR1 as SGHVS and CDR2 as FNYEAQ. This CDR3 has 13 amino acids.

This clone was seen a handful of times. This chain connects TRBV7-9 to TRBJ2-7, with a weak D call TRBD2 (5 bases). The ends were cut back, 6 bases at V and 4 bases at J, with 16 bases in the middle. This CDR3 comprises 14 residues. Germline CDR1 SEHNR, CDR2 FQNEAQ (reference sequence). CDR3 protein: CASRSSTLEYEQYF. As DNA, the CDR3 is TGTGCCAGCAGATCTAGCACCTTGGAATACGAGCAGTACTTC.

This clone was seen a few times. The V call is TRBV27, the J call TRBJ1-1, with a tentative D call TRBD1 (6 bases). Germline-derived CDR1 and CDR2 are MNHEY and SMNVEV (reference sequence). This CDR3 spans 14 amino acids. Trimming took off 6 bases at V and 6 bases at J, with 17 bases between the two ends. CDR3 coding DNA: TGTGCCAGCAGACTAACAGGGACCTCATCTGAAGCTTTCTTT. This codes for CASRLTGTSSEAFF.

The chain's CDR3 is CASSQSGGTEAFF. The CDR3, as DNA: TGTGCCAGCAGCCAATCAGGGGGGACTGAAGCTTTCTTT. J is TRBJ1-1 and V is TRBV3-1 (or the pseudogene TRBV3-2); 7 bases fit TRBD1. This CDR3 spans 13 amino acids. From germline, CDR1 is LGHDT and CDR2 YNNKEL (reference sequence). Trimming took 2 bases from V and 5 from J; bases not matched to a gene: 2.

The V and J genes are TRBV6-6 and TRBJ2-7; 10 nucleotides line up with TRBD1. The V gene end was trimmed by 5 bases and the J gene end by 3 bases; junction bases not matched to a gene: 4. Germline assignment: CDR1 MNHNY and CDR2 SVGAGI (reference sequence). The CDR3 contains 14 residues. In DNA form, the CDR3 reads TGTGCCAGCAGTAGGGGGACAGGGGTCTACGAGCAGTACTTC. This codes for CASSRGTGVYEQYF.

V gene TRBV18 combines with J gene TRBJ1-3; 8 nucleotides align to TRBD1. Germline CDR1 and CDR2: KGHSH and LQKENI. V was pared by 2 bases and J by 8 bases, with 8 bases of the junction left unmatched. The CDR3 covers 15 residues. The CDR3, as DNA: TGTGCCAGCTCACCAGGGACAGGTTATGGTGACACCATATATTTT. It codes for CASSPGTGYGDTIYF.

This sequence joins TRBV5-6 and TRBJ2-5; tentative D call: TRBD1 (6 bases). The germline CDR1 and CDR2 sequences are SGHDT and YYEEEE. This CDR3 comprises 13 residues. V was clipped by 4 bases and J by 5 bases, with 12 bases between them. CDR3 DNA sequence: TGTGCCAGCAGCGGACAGTCCGGGGAGACCCAGTACTTC. Its translation is CASSGQSGETQYF.

The chain couples TRBV29-1 to TRBJ2-7; 7 nucleotides align to TRBD1. J was trimmed by 2 bases and V by 4 bases; bases with no gene match: 8. Germline V lookup: CDR1 SQVTM, CDR2 ANQGSEA. The CDR3 has 14 amino acids. The DNA of the CDR3 is TGCAGCGTTGCTGCCAGGGGGACCGCCTACGAGCAGTACTTC. Translated: CSVAARGTAYEQYF.

This rearrangement joins TRBV19 to TRBJ2-7; TRBD1 is a possible D gene (5 bases). The CDR3 totals 15 residues. Germline values: CDR1 LNHDA, CDR2 SQIVND (reference sequence). Trimming took 5 bases from V and 5 from J, leaving 19 bases between them. This CDR3 reads CASSPLGRVWNEQYF. CDR3 sequence (DNA): TGTGCCAGTAGTCCCCTCGGCAGGGTTTGGAACGAGCAGTACTTC.

The chain is built from TRBV6-5 and TRBJ2-7, with 15 bases aligning to TRBD2. Germline CDR1 and CDR2: MNHEY and SVGAGI. Trimming took 6 bases from V and 1 from J; bases not matched to a gene: 1. CDR3 size: 15 residues. CDR3 in amino acids: CASRGLAGGSYEQYF. CDR3 nucleotide sequence: TGTGCCAGCAGGGGACTAGCGGGGGGTTCCTACGAGCAGTACTTC.

The chain uses TRBV19 and TRBJ1-2; 10 bases align to TRBD1. The junction had 1 base not matched to a gene; V was cut back by 1 base and J by 2 bases. This CDR3 is 15 amino acids long. From germline, CDR1 is LNHDA and CDR2 SQIVND (reference sequence). The DNA of the CDR3 is TGTGCCAGTAGTATAGGACAGGGGGCGAACTATGGCTACACCTTC. This codes for CASSIGQGANYGYTF.